These T cell receptor beta chains were read from a single sample in a study of cytomegalovirus exposure and HLA in healthy donors. TCRdb's copy holds only in-frame clones and misses some; the assay was immunoSEQ multiplex PCR. The top ten hold about 2.5% of the sample, which has 200,000 to 250,000 clones, 70% seen once. Sequencing input: PBMCs. These receptors were taken from a man aged 35-49 years in good health and CMV-seropositive. Both conserved end residues are part of each CDR3. D genes are given only for firm matches. Size tells how often a clone was seen (once, few, many) or the class of an expanded clone, and some rows leave it out.

>few|TRBV6-1|TRBJ2-1|NA
CASRASNEQFF
TGTGCCAGCAGGGCTAGCAATGAGCAGTTCTTC
>NA|TRBV7-9|TRBJ1-3|TRBD1
CASSLATGGGGNTIYF
TGTGCCAGCAGCTTGGCCACAGGGGGCGGTGGAAACACCATATATTTT
>NA|TRBV4-3|TRBJ2-7|TRBD2
CASSLRVAGAYEQYF
TGCGCCAGCAGCCTCCGGGTAGCGGGGGCCTACGAGCAGTACTTC
>NA|TRBV7-9|TRBJ1-5|TRBD1
CASSAGTGRGQPQHF
TGTGCCAGCAGCGCCGGGACAGGTCGAGGGCAGCCCCAGCATTTT
>NA|TRBV5-6|TRBJ2-4|TRBD2
CASSYNSGGNIQYF
TGTGCCAGCAGCTATAACTCGGGAGGAAACATTCAGTACTTC
>few|TRBV6-1|TRBJ1-5|TRBD1
CASSEGGQGRGPQHF
TGTGCCAGCAGTGAAGGGGGACAGGGGAGGGGGCCCCAGCATTTT
>once|TRBV6-6|TRBJ1-5|TRBD1
CASSVQGAQGQPQHF
TGTGCCAGCAGTGTTCAGGGGGCTCAGGGTCAGCCCCAGCATTTT
>NA|TRBV6-5|TRBJ1-2|TRBD1
CASSYSVAGGSGGYTF
TGTGCCAGCAGTTACTCAGTCGCAGGGGGCAGTGGTGGCTACACCTTC
>NA|TRBV19|TRBJ2-2|TRBD1
CASSPRGGANTGELFF
TGTGCCAGTAGCCCAAGAGGGGGCGCGAACACCGGGGAGCTGTTTTTT
>NA|TRBV19|TRBJ1-4|TRBD1
CASRGPGQGYATNEKLFF
TGTGCCAGCAGGGGACCGGGACAGGGATATGCAACTAATGAAAAACTGTTTTTT
>NA|TRBV28|TRBJ1-2|NA
CASSAPSVQTNYGYTF
TGTGCCAGCAGTGCTCCTTCGGTCCAAACTAACTATGGCTACACCTTC
>NA|TRBV2|TRBJ1-1|NA
CASSPLTGNTEAFF
TGTGCCAGCAGCCCACTAACAGGGAACACTGAAGCTTTCTTT